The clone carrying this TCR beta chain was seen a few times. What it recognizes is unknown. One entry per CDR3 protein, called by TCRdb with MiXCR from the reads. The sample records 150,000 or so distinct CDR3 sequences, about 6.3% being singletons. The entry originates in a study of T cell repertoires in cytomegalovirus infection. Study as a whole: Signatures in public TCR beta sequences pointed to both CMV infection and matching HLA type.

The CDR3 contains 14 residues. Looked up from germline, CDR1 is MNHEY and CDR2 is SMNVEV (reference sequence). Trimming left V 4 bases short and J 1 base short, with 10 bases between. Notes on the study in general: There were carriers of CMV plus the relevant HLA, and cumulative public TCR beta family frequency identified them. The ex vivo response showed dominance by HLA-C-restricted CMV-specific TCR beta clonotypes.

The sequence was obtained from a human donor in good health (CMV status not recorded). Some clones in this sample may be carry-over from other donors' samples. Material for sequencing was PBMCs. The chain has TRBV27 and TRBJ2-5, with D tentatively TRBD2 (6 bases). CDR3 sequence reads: CASSYFGGQETQYF. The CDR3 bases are TGTGCCAGCAGTTATTTCGGGGGCCAAGAGACCCAGTACTTC.